This T cell receptor beta chain was sequenced for a study of shared clonotypes between healthy human individuals. About this clone itself: Different DNA sequences within this sample yield the same CDR3.

Here immunoSEQ multiplex PCR was the method, and the copy in TCRdb shows in-frame clones only, minus some. This table has millions of clones, 85% to 95% appearing once. Input material: naive CD4+ T cells sorted from blood. Stated subset: CD45RA+ positively selected. The TCR was taken from a man aged 18 to 29 in good health.

CDR3 residues: CASSYSTGAPYEQYF. The DNA of the CDR3 is TGTGCCAGCAGTTACTCGACAGGGGCACCCTACGAGCAGTACTTC. The V gene is TRBV6-6, the J gene TRBJ2-7, with TRBD1 matching over 8 bases. V gave up 0 bases and J gave up 2 bases; unmatched junction bases: 3. CDR1 and CDR2 (germline): MNHNY, SVGAGI (reference sequence). CDR3 length: 15 residues.